Each of the 7 T cell receptor beta chains below was sequenced from the same sample in a study of blood T cell repertoires in COVID-19. Profiled with immunoSEQ multiplex PCR; TCRdb holds only in-frame clones, not every one. In the table there are over 200,000 clones, over 70% of which are singletons. Sequencing was done on a sample of peripheral blood. All receptors come from a man at least 80 years old with acute or convalescent COVID-19.

The chain recombines TRBV10-3 with TRBJ2-5; TRBD1 matches at 9 bases. CDR1 is ENHRY, CDR2 SYGVKD, per germline. CDR3 length: 15 residues. V lost 6 bases and J lost 1; bases outside the gene matches: 6. The DNA of the CDR3 is TGTGCCATCAGGGACCCGGGACAGGGCCAAGAGACCCAGTACTTC. Translating it yields CAIRDPGQGQETQYF.

This clone was picked up one time. The V gene is TRBV22-1, the J gene TRBJ2-2; the table names TRBD1, a call not compared with the DNA. TRBV22-1 is a pseudogene. The CDR3 loop spans 16 amino acids. DNA for the CDR3: TGTCCTGGGAGCCTAGACAGTCTCAGGAACACCGGGGAGCTGTTTTTT. This sequence encodes CPGSLDSLRNTGELFF.

The V and J genes are TRBV6-5 and TRBJ1-2; the D gene is possibly TRBD1 (6 bases). From germline, CDR1 is MNHEY and CDR2 SVGAGI. CDR3 length: 14 residues. V was cut by 7 bases and J by 4 bases, with 16 bases left in between. CDR3 DNA: TGTGCCAGCACGACTGCCGGGGGGGCCTATGGCTACACCTTC. Its translation: CASTTAGGAYGYTF.

Only one count was recorded for this clone. This sample includes further DNA sequences coding for the same CDR3. The chain recombines TRBV19 with TRBJ2-7; 9 nucleotides align to TRBD1. CDR3 length: 14 residues. With V trimmed by 3 bases and J by 2 bases, 2 bases remained unmatched. CDR1 is LNHDA, CDR2 SQIVND, per germline (reference sequence). The DNA of the CDR3 is TGTGCCAGTAGTATCGGGACAGGGCCCTACGAGCAGTACTTC. Translating gives CASSIGTGPYEQYF.

This clone appeared a few times. The chain has TRBV7-3 and TRBJ2-1; a weak D match, TRBD1 (5 bases). Trimming took off 6 bases at V and 3 bases at J, with 12 bases between the two ends. The V gene's germline CDR1 is SGHTA and CDR2 FQGTGA. The CDR3 spans 14 residues. The CDR3 coding sequence is TGTGCCAGCAGGCGGACATTTTTCTACAATGAGCAGTTCTTC. It yields the protein CASRRTFFYNEQFF.

V and J are TRBV14 and TRBJ2-5; D not certain. CDR1 and CDR2 (germline): SGHDN, FVKESK. This CDR3 is built from 13 residues. V lost 1 base, J lost 4 bases, and 7 bases lay in between. CDR3 in amino acids: CASSQASSETQYF. The CDR3 DNA reads as TGTGCCAGCAGCCAAGCTAGTTCAGAGACCCAGTACTTC.

The genes are TRBV20-1 and TRBJ2-1; a weak D match, TRBD2 (6 bases). Trimming left V 3 bases short and J 10 bases short, with 22 bases between. CDR1 DFQATT and CDR2 SNEGSKA come from the germline V gene (reference sequence). CDR3 size: 15 residues. CDR3 loop: CSASAPERGSGEQFF. The CDR3, as DNA: TGCAGTGCTAGTGCCCCGGAGAGGGGAAGCGGGGAGCAGTTCTTC.